The 19 T cell receptor beta chains below were found in one sample sequenced in a study of blood T cells in healthy people across ages. Through a sample-barcoded 5' primer and a J-beta primer mix, a second PCR was run for roughly 6 to 11 cycles. MiXCR was run by TCRdb on the 5' RACE reads, yielding one entry per CDR3 protein. The table has 650,000 to 800,000 distinct CDR3 sequences, 44% seen once. Sequencing used blood. The origin of the receptors is a man aged 60-69 years in good health.

This rearrangement joins TRBV7-2 to TRBJ2-5, with 9 positions matching TRBD2. Germline lookup yields CDR1 SGHTA and CDR2 FQGNSA. The CDR3 contains 15 residues. J was trimmed by 11 bases and V by 2 bases; bases with no gene match: 12. CDR3 in amino acids: CASSLNPSGVYVQYF. CDR3 sequence (DNA): TGTGCCAGCAGCTTAAACCCTAGCGGGGTCTACGTGCAGTACTTC.

The chain uses TRBV29-1 and TRBJ2-7; 7 bases are shared with TRBD1. Germline V gene lookup returns CDR1 SQVTM and CDR2 ANQGSEA. CDR3 length: 12 residues. V was clipped by 7 bases and J by 2 bases; unmatched bases: 5. The DNA of the CDR3 is TGCAGCGCCGGAACAGGGGCCTACGAGCAGTACTTC. It specifies CSAGTGAYEQYF.

This clonotype was counted a few times. The chain combines TRBV12-3 or TRBV12-4 with TRBJ1-2, with D perhaps TRBD1 (5 bases). V was clipped by 3 bases and J by 5 bases, with 13 bases between them. This CDR3 is 14 amino acids long. CDR3: CASSFEGRGYGYTF. DNA of the CDR3: TGTGCCAGCAGTTTTGAGGGGCGAGGGTATGGCTACACCTTC.

J is TRBJ1-1 and V is TRBV11-3; tentatively, D is TRBD1 (5 bases). V was trimmed by 4 bases and J by 5 bases, leaving 14 bases between them. CDR3 length equals 14 residues. Germline lookup yields CDR1 SGHNT and CDR2 YENEEA. CDR3 in amino acids: CASSSRAVGTEAFF. Here the CDR3 DNA reads TGTGCCAGCAGCTCCAGGGCCGTGGGGACTGAAGCTTTCTTT. The whole variable domain, filled in from reference TRBV11-3 and TRBJ1-1, reads EAGVVQSPRYKIIEKKQPVAFWCNPISGHNTLYWYLQNLGQGPELLIRYENEEAVDDSQLPKDRFSAERLKGVDSTLKIQPAELGDSAVYLCASSSRAVGTEAFFGQGTRLTVV.

The genes are TRBV4-3 and TRBJ1-2; D is undetermined. Between the trimmed V and J ends, which lost 4 bases and 4 bases, there was a span of 13 bases. The V gene's germline CDR1 is LGHNA and CDR2 YSLEER. This CDR3 spans 14 amino acids. The CDR3 region is CASSRSARSYGYTF. CDR3 nucleotides: TGCGCCAGCAGCCGCTCAGCGAGATCCTATGGCTACACCTTC.

This clonotype was picked up a small number of times. V usage is TRBV7-9 and J usage is TRBJ2-3; D uncertain. The V and J ends lost 1 base and 2 bases respectively, with 10 bases between them. The CDR3 covers 15 residues. Germline V lookup: CDR1 SEHNR, CDR2 FQNEAQ (reference sequence). CDR3 in DNA: TGTGCCAGCAGCTTAGACCCTAGACCCACAGATACGCAGTATTTT. Translating it yields CASSLDPRPTDTQYF. Based on the CDR3 plus reference TRBV7-9 and TRBJ2-3, the full variable domain is DTGVSQNPRHKITKRGQNVTFRCDPISEHNRLYWYRQTLGQGPEFLTYFQNEAQLEKSRLLSDRFSAERPKGSFSTLEIQRTEQGDSAMYLCASSLDPRPTDTQYFGPGTRLTVL.

The genes are TRBV24-1 and TRBJ2-1; D gene unclear. This CDR3 has 13 amino acids. Looked up from germline, CDR1 is KGHDR and CDR2 is SFDVKD. The V end lost 3 bases, the J end lost 7 bases, and 9 bases lay between the germline ends. The CDR3 sequence: CATSDSGPNEQFF. Written as DNA, the CDR3 is TGTGCCACCAGTGATAGTGGGCCGAATGAGCAGTTCTTC.

This clonotype was detected a few times. The chain combines TRBV5-5 with TRBJ2-3; TRBD1 matches at 8 bases. The V and J ends lost 4 bases and 6 bases, in that order; junction bases with no gene match: 7. In germline, CDR1 is SGHKS, CDR2 YYEKEE (reference sequence). This CDR3 comprises 14 residues. The CDR3 reads CASSHRTGTDTQYF. The CDR3 coding sequence is TGTGCCAGCAGCCATAGGACAGGGACCGATACGCAGTATTTT.

The chain combines TRBV9 with TRBJ2-7; possible D gene TRBD2, 7 bases. V lost 0 bases and J 7 bases, leaving 11 bases between the germline ends. Germline assignment: CDR1 SGDLS and CDR2 YYNGEE. CDR3 length equals 13 residues. The CDR3 bases are TGTGCCAGCAGCGTAGCGGGGGGCAATGAGCAGTACTTC. This gives the protein CASSVAGGNEQYF.

V gene TRBV10-3 combines with J gene TRBJ1-2; TRBD1 is a possible D gene (5 bases). CDR1 is ENHRY, CDR2 SYGVKD, per germline. V shed 2 bases and J shed 5 bases, with 12 bases lying between them. The CDR3 loop spans 14 amino acids. The DNA for the CDR3 is TGTGCCATCAGTGAGGACCGGGGGATATATGGCTACACCTTC. This sequence encodes CAISEDRGIYGYTF.

The chain uses TRBV14 and TRBJ1-2, with no clear D. The CDR3 is made up of 12 amino acids. Germline-derived CDR1 and CDR2 are SGHDN and FVKESK. V was pared by 4 bases and J by 8 bases, with 11 bases between. CDR3 sequence (DNA): TGTGCCAGCAGCCCCTCCATGGAGGGCTACACCTTC. This sequence encodes CASSPSMEGYTF.

V gene TRBV19 combines with J gene TRBJ1-5; D remains unclear. In germline, CDR1 is LNHDA, CDR2 SQIVND (reference sequence). There are 13 residues in the CDR3. V was clipped by 3 bases and J by 2 bases, with 5 bases between them. The CDR3 bases are TGTGCCAGTAGTATCACTGGCAATCAGCCCCAGCATTTT. Translating gives CASSITGNQPQHF.

The V gene is TRBV12-3 or TRBV12-4, the J gene TRBJ2-3; D might be TRBD1 (5 bases). CDR3 size: 14 residues. Trimming left V 5 bases short and J 4 bases short, with 13 bases between. The CDR3 sequence is CASSQTTVSDTQYF. CDR3 coding DNA: TGTGCCAGCAGTCAGACGACAGTTTCAGATACGCAGTATTTT.

The chain links TRBV4-2 to TRBJ2-3; D may be TRBD2 (5 bases). Trimming cost V 5 bases and J 2 bases, with 11 bases left between them. The CDR3 covers 14 residues. Germline values: CDR1 LGHNA, CDR2 YNFKEQ. In DNA, the CDR3 is TGTGCCAGCAGCTATCCAGCGGACACAGATACGCAGTATTTT. Its translation is CASSYPADTDTQYF.

This clonotype was detected many times. The rearrangement links TRBV11-3 to TRBJ2-6, with D possibly TRBD2 on 6 matching bases. CDR1 SGHNT and CDR2 YENEEA come from the germline V gene. Trimming shortened V by 8 bases and J by 4 bases, and 9 bases separated the two germline ends. This CDR3 is 13 amino acids long. The chain's CDR3 is CASSRGGANVLTF. In nucleotides, the CDR3 is TGTGCCAGCTCTCGGGGGGGGGCCAACGTCCTGACTTTC.

In this sample, this clonotype turned up a few times. V usage is TRBV6-5 and J usage is TRBJ2-1, with TRBD1 matching over 10 bases. CDR3 length equals 12 residues. The junction had 2 bases not matched to a gene; V was cut back by 0 bases and J by 15 bases. In germline, CDR1 is MNHEY, CDR2 SVGAGI. The CDR3 here is CASSYSDRGLFF. The CDR3 DNA reads TGTGCCAGCAGTTACTCGGACAGGGGGTTGTTCTTC.

The chain couples TRBV11-1 to TRBJ2-5; D unclear. Germline V lookup: CDR1 SGHAT, CDR2 FQDESV (reference sequence). The CDR3 totals 15 residues. V dropped 2 bases and J dropped 2 bases, with 12 bases sitting between them. As DNA, the CDR3 is TGTGCCAGCAGCTTATATGGCGCCAGGCAAGAGACCCAGTACTTC. It translates to CASSLYGARQETQYF.

CDR3 coding DNA: TGTGCCATCAGGAAAGGGACAGGGCTCCTCAGCGAGCAGTATTTT. Protein product: CAIRKGTGLLSEQYF. The chain joins TRBV10-3 to TRBJ2-3, with 9 bases matching TRBD1. The CDR3 runs 15 residues. The trim removed 6 bases at V and 11 bases at J, leaving 15 bases unmatched. Germline V gives CDR1 ENHRY, CDR2 SYGVKD.

This clonotype was seen a few times. The chain combines TRBV2 with TRBJ2-5; unclear D gene. Between the trimmed V and J ends, which lost 4 bases and 1 base, there was a span of 19 bases. The germline V gene encodes CDR1 SNHLY and CDR2 FYNNEI. CDR3 size: 17 residues. The CDR3 loop is CASSVSLADTSQETQYF. The CDR3 nucleotides are TGTGCCAGCAGTGTTAGTCTGGCAGATACCAGCCAAGAGACCCAGTACTTC.